This is a list of T cell receptor beta chains from one sample in a study of cytomegalovirus exposure and HLA in healthy donors. Profiled with immunoSEQ multiplex PCR; TCRdb holds only in-frame clones, not every one. The sample lists about 190,000 clones, around 84% occurring once. Sample: PBMCs. These receptors all stem from a woman aged 45 to 65 in good health and CMV-seropositive. CDR3s leave out the opening cysteine and the closing phenylalanine or tryptophan. Only part of the rows carry a size: once, few, many, or a class if the clone is expanded.

v_call: TRBV4-1; clone_size: NA; j_call: TRBJ2-5; cdr3_aa: ASSQDTEGGPRGQTQY
v_call: TRBV7-2; clone_size: once; j_call: TRBJ1-5; cdr3_aa: ASSLSAGPSYSNQPQH
v_call: TRBV10-1; clone_size: NA; j_call: TRBJ2-7; cdr3_aa: ASSEFSGGANEQY
v_call: TRBV19; clone_size: NA; j_call: TRBJ1-2; cdr3_aa: ASSIPARLYGYT
v_call: TRBV2; clone_size: NA; j_call: TRBJ2-5; cdr3_aa: ASIRGQGLLGETQY
v_call: TRBV27; clone_size: NA; j_call: TRBJ2-1; cdr3_aa: ASSLSLAWNEQF
v_call: TRBV29-1; clone_size: NA; j_call: TRBJ2-3; cdr3_aa: SVASGGASDTQY
v_call: TRBV9; clone_size: NA; j_call: TRBJ2-7; cdr3_aa: ASRDPRVGYEQY
v_call: TRBV7-8; clone_size: NA; j_call: TRBJ2-2; cdr3_aa: ASSVGPGGGVNTGELF
v_call: TRBV18; clone_size: NA; j_call: TRBJ1-5; cdr3_aa: ASSQGQGDDQPQH
v_call: TRBV27; clone_size: NA; j_call: TRBJ2-2; cdr3_aa: ASSLVAVSQRGTGELF
v_call: TRBV2; clone_size: NA; j_call: TRBJ2-7; cdr3_aa: ASSYSTTVHSYEQY
v_call: TRBV5-1; clone_size: NA; j_call: TRBJ2-7; cdr3_aa: ASSLTGNNYEQY
v_call: TRBV6-5; clone_size: NA; j_call: TRBJ2-2; cdr3_aa: ASGRLAGITGELF
v_call: TRBV4-1; clone_size: few; j_call: TRBJ1-6; cdr3_aa: ASSQAWAGSNSPLH
v_call: TRBV5-4; clone_size: NA; j_call: TRBJ2-5; cdr3_aa: ASSLSSGAGEETQY
v_call: TRBV6-4; clone_size: NA; j_call: TRBJ2-2; cdr3_aa: ASSGLANTGELF
v_call: TRBV7-8; clone_size: NA; j_call: TRBJ2-1; cdr3_aa: ASRKRGGQALVDEQF
v_call: TRBV5-4; clone_size: few; j_call: TRBJ1-3; cdr3_aa: ASSLGQTGAGNTIY
v_call: TRBV6-5; clone_size: NA; j_call: TRBJ2-5; cdr3_aa: ASRPAENKETQY
v_call: TRBV18; clone_size: NA; j_call: TRBJ2-7; cdr3_aa: ASSGTGGSYEQY
v_call: TRBV25-1; clone_size: once; j_call: TRBJ1-2; cdr3_aa: ASSDPGTAPYGYT
v_call: TRBV19; clone_size: NA; j_call: TRBJ1-5; cdr3_aa: ASSAQGGNQPQH
v_call: TRBV7-9; clone_size: NA; j_call: TRBJ1-4; cdr3_aa: ASTESGTPDEKLF
v_call: TRBV11-2; clone_size: NA; j_call: TRBJ2-5; cdr3_aa: ASSLVQETQY
v_call: TRBV18; clone_size: few; j_call: TRBJ1-6; cdr3_aa: ASSPPVQGNSPLH
v_call: TRBV6-1; clone_size: NA; j_call: TRBJ1-3; cdr3_aa: ASRRTGTGNTIY
v_call: TRBV7-8; clone_size: NA; j_call: TRBJ2-7; cdr3_aa: ASSFDRGAQY
v_call: TRBV28; clone_size: NA; j_call: TRBJ1-2; cdr3_aa: ASSLWGQREYGYT
v_call: TRBV6-5; clone_size: once; j_call: TRBJ1-1; cdr3_aa: ASSQGRAGGAF
v_call: TRBV19; clone_size: few; j_call: TRBJ1-5; cdr3_aa: ASSLIYSNQPQH
v_call: TRBV14; clone_size: NA; j_call: TRBJ2-2; cdr3_aa: ASSQAQNTGELF
v_call: TRBV7-9; clone_size: once; j_call: TRBJ1-1; cdr3_aa: ASSFSGTASEAF
v_call: TRBV19; clone_size: NA; j_call: TRBJ1-2; cdr3_aa: ATGGQGFVGYT
v_call: TRBV7-8; clone_size: NA; j_call: TRBJ2-2; cdr3_aa: ASSPTTGELF
v_call: TRBV6-6; clone_size: NA; j_call: TRBJ1-5; cdr3_aa: ASNPFGQGYQPQH
v_call: TRBV7-6; clone_size: NA; j_call: TRBJ2-7; cdr3_aa: ASSLSYGQGQEQY
v_call: TRBV4-3; clone_size: NA; j_call: TRBJ2-3; cdr3_aa: ASSDLAGGPSDTQY
v_call: TRBV11-2; clone_size: NA; j_call: TRBJ2-7; cdr3_aa: ASSLAGTSYEQY
v_call: TRBV15; clone_size: NA; j_call: TRBJ1-3; cdr3_aa: ATSRDRGYSGNTIY
v_call: TRBV6-4; clone_size: NA; j_call: TRBJ2-3; cdr3_aa: ASSRIAGAKDTQY
v_call: TRBV6-5; clone_size: NA; j_call: TRBJ2-5; cdr3_aa: ASSFYRDETQY
v_call: TRBV18; clone_size: NA; j_call: TRBJ2-5; cdr3_aa: ASSPRRVGVVQETQY
v_call: TRBV14; clone_size: NA; j_call: TRBJ2-7; cdr3_aa: ASTQLRDPSSYEQY
v_call: TRBV19; clone_size: NA; j_call: TRBJ2-3; cdr3_aa: ASSSNTDTQY
v_call: TRBV30; clone_size: once; j_call: TRBJ2-7; cdr3_aa: AWSVQTSTTGSEQY
v_call: TRBV5-6; clone_size: NA; j_call: TRBJ1-5; cdr3_aa: ASSLGYNQPQH
v_call: TRBV5-1; clone_size: NA; j_call: TRBJ2-3; cdr3_aa: ASSLAGTGSTDGR
v_call: TRBV5-1; clone_size: NA; j_call: TRBJ1-4; cdr3_aa: ASGQGSENEKLF